These 24 T cell receptor beta chains share one sample of origin, sequenced in a study of blood T cells in healthy people across ages. Combining a sample-barcoded 5' primer with a J-beta primer mix, a second PCR ran for 7 to 11 cycles. TCRdb processed the 5' RACE reads anew with MiXCR; each CDR3 protein has one entry. Found here are 780,000 or so distinct CDR3 sequences, more than 20% of them singletons; the top ten hold under 4.5%. The data also belong to a second study, concerning T cells of mothers and their children.

The sample taken for sequencing was blood. The receptors here all came from a boy under 18 in good health.

This clonotype was picked up a small number of times. V is TRBV20-1 and J is TRBJ2-5, with D possibly being TRBD2 (7 bases). V was pared by 6 bases and J by 0 bases, with 23 bases between. The CDR3 runs 17 residues. Germline CDR1 reads DFQATT; CDR2 reads SNEGSKA (reference sequence). CDR3 residues: CSAPNRGAGWYQETQYF. CDR3 DNA: TGCAGTGCACCAAATCGGGGGGCCGGATGGTACCAAGAGACCCAGTACTTC.

J is TRBJ1-1 and V is TRBV21-1; the D call of TRBD1 is as the table states it, not checked on the DNA. TRBV21-1 is described as a pseudogene. The CDR3 extends over 13 amino acids. This CDR3 is CASSKDRDTEAFF. For the CDR3, the DNA is TGTGCCAGCAGCAAAGACAGGGACACTGAAGCTTTCTTT.

There are a few counts of this clonotype. The chain is built from TRBV4-3 and TRBJ2-1; D is perhaps TRBD2 (5 bases). The CDR3 contains 15 residues. CDR1 LGHNA and CDR2 YSLEER come from the germline V gene. V was trimmed by 0 bases and J by 5 bases, leaving 11 bases between them. The CDR3, as DNA: TGCGCCAGCAGCCAAGACGCAGGCGGGCACAATGAGCAGTTCTTC. It encodes CASSQDAGGHNEQFF.

This chain connects TRBV5-1 to TRBJ1-1; TRBD1 matches 7 bases. The CDR3 contains 15 residues. The V segment lost 0 bases and the J segment 3 bases; nucleotides outside the gene matches: 5. Germline V gene lookup returns CDR1 SGHRS and CDR2 YFSETQ. The CDR3 reads CASSLAQGRDTEAFF. CDR3 DNA: TGCGCCAGCAGCTTGGCACAGGGGAGGGACACTGAAGCTTTCTTT.

Ten or more counts support this clonotype. The chain links TRBV20-1 to TRBJ2-3, with a possible D match to TRBD2 (6 bases). Per the germline V gene, CDR1 is DFQATT and CDR2 is SNEGSKA (reference sequence). Deletions cut 6 bases from V and 2 bases from J, with 15 bases between. There are 14 residues in the CDR3. The CDR3 region is CSATRDSHTDTQYF. The CDR3 bases are TGCAGTGCCACCCGGGACTCCCACACAGATACGCAGTATTTT.

The chain joins TRBV7-2 to TRBJ2-1, with 7 bases lining up with TRBD1. J gave up 2 bases and V 1 base, and 5 bases lay outside the gene matches. Germline V lookup: CDR1 SGHTA, CDR2 FQGNSA. The CDR3 covers 16 residues. The CDR3 coding sequence is TGTGCCAGCAGCTTAGTGGGAACAGGGGCCTACAATGAGCAGTTCTTC. Its translation: CASSLVGTGAYNEQFF.

This clonotype was detected a few times. The V call is TRBV7-8, the J call TRBJ2-1, with D perhaps TRBD2 (6 bases). This CDR3 has 17 amino acids. Trimming shortened V by 1 base and J by 3 bases, and 16 bases separated the two germline ends. The germline gives CDR1 SGHVS, CDR2 FQNEAQ. This CDR3 reads CASSLVVNSGVYNEQFF. For the CDR3, the DNA is TGTGCCAGCAGCTTAGTCGTTAATAGCGGCGTCTACAATGAGCAGTTCTTC.

As concerns this clonotype: A read error may account for a junction end that differs from germline. CDR3 in DNA: TGTGCCAGCAGCTTAGCCGCGGTCCCCCCCAATGGCCACACCTTC. As protein: CASSLAAVPPNGHTF. The chain combines TRBV7-9 with TRBJ1-2; D is unclear. Per the germline V gene, CDR1 is SEHNR and CDR2 is FQNEAQ (reference sequence). This CDR3 region has 15 residues.

This clonotype came up a few times. V gene TRBV20-1 combines with J gene TRBJ2-3; D perhaps matches TRBD2 (5 bases). Germline V CDR1 and CDR2: DFQATT, SNEGSKA (reference sequence). Between the trimmed V and J ends, which lost 3 bases and 0 bases, there was a span of 16 bases. The CDR3 is 16 amino acids. The DNA for the CDR3 is TGCAGTGCTAGTGGTTCTAGCACTAAAAGCACAGATACGCAGTATTTT. Residues: CSASGSSTKSTDTQYF.

In its sample, this clonotype was seen a few times. The CDR3 DNA follows: TGCGCCAGCAGTGCGATAGCGGGTTCCAATGAGCAGTTCTTC. It encodes CASSAIAGSNEQFF. The chain combines TRBV10-2 with TRBJ2-1, with 7 bases lining up with TRBD2. Per germline, CDR1 WSHSY and CDR2 SAAADI. The CDR3 is 14 amino acids. V lost 4 bases, J lost 6 bases, and 6 bases stayed unmatched.

This clonotype has more than one count but fewer than ten. The chain links TRBV15 to TRBJ2-7; 10 bases fit TRBD1. Trimming took 0 bases from V and 0 from J; bases not matched to a gene: 8. Germline V lookup: CDR1 LNHNV, CDR2 YYDKDF (reference sequence). The CDR3 has 18 amino acids. CDR3 coding DNA: TGTGCCACCAGCAGAGATAGGACAGGGGGATCGAGCTCCTACGAGCAGTACTTC. Amino acid sequence: CATSRDRTGGSSSYEQYF.

This clonotype was detected a few times. This chain links TRBV7-2 with TRBJ2-1, with a possible D match to TRBD2 (5 bases). V lost 6 bases and J 4 bases, leaving 13 bases between the germline ends. This CDR3 contains 14 residues. Germline V gene data show CDR1 as SGHTA and CDR2 as FQGNSA. The CDR3: CASSIGGGYNEQFF. In DNA, the CDR3 is TGTGCCAGCAGTATAGGAGGTGGGTACAATGAGCAGTTCTTC.

The chain is built from TRBV6-2 or TRBV6-3 and TRBJ1-5, with D uncertain. Germline V lookup: CDR1 MNHEY, CDR2 SVGEGT. The CDR3 has 12 amino acids. Trimming removed 4 bases at V and 6 bases at J, with 7 bases between. The CDR3 DNA is TGTGCCAGCAGTTCCTCCAGTCAGCCCCAGCATTTT. Translating it yields CASSSSSQPQHF.

This chain links TRBV6-2 or TRBV6-3 with TRBJ2-7, with TRBD2 identical over 7 bases. Trimming cost V 6 bases and J 2 bases; bases outside gene matches: 22. Germline V CDR1 and CDR2: MNHEY, SVGEGT. CDR3 size: 19 residues. CDR3 sequence reads: CASSSKIRYSLAVAYEQYF. CDR3 in DNA: TGTGCCAGCAGCTCTAAGATACGATACTCGCTAGCGGTCGCCTACGAGCAGTACTTC.

V usage is TRBV29-1 and J usage is TRBJ2-4, with no clear D. This CDR3 is 13 amino acids long. Looked up from germline, CDR1 is SQVTM and CDR2 is ANQGSEA. V dropped 4 bases and J dropped 0 bases, with 7 bases sitting between them. The CDR3 nucleotides are TGCAGCGTTGGTTTGAGAGCCAAAAACATTCAGTACTTC. This encodes CSVGLRAKNIQYF.

This clonotype was counted only a few times. The chain carries TRBV12-3 or TRBV12-4 and TRBJ2-5; D may be TRBD1 (5 bases). The J call may not be correct, given that the DNA end is closer to TRBJ2-7. The CDR3 covers 13 residues. CDR3 nucleotide sequence: TGTGCCAGCAGGGACACCCACTCCTACGAGCAGTACTTC. It is translated as CASRDTHSYEQYF.

This clonotype occurred many times. The J gene is TRBJ2-7, the V gene TRBV29-1; 8 bases line up with TRBD1. The CDR3 totals 15 residues. Germline-derived CDR1 and CDR2 are SQVTM and ANQGSEA. With V trimmed by 2 bases and J by 2 bases, 8 bases remained unmatched. The CDR3 spells CSVELGGQETYEQYF. The CDR3 region has the DNA TGCAGCGTTGAATTAGGGGGACAGGAGACCTACGAGCAGTACTTC.

J is TRBJ2-7 and V is TRBV6-6, with 8 bases aligning to TRBD1. V was clipped by 6 bases and J by 1 base; unmatched bases: 11. The CDR3 has 16 amino acids. From germline, CDR1 is MNHNY and CDR2 SVGAGI (reference sequence). DNA for the CDR3: TGTGCCAGCAGACCGCATCCGGGACAGGAGTCCTACGAGCAGTACTTC. It encodes CASRPHPGQESYEQYF.

In its sample, this clonotype was seen a few times. At one end the junction does not follow the germline gene, possibly because of a read error. The rearrangement links TRBV6-5 to TRBJ2-1, with 10 nucleotides matching TRBD1. Germline values: CDR1 MNHEY, CDR2 SVGAGI. The CDR3 contains 14 residues. CDR3 in DNA: TGTGCCAGCGGTCTGACAGGGGGCGAAGAGACCCTGTACTTC. Amino acid sequence: CASGLTGGEETLYF.

V usage is TRBV2 and J usage is TRBJ1-4; 9 bases fit TRBD1. Trimming at V came to 0 bases and at J to 8 bases, leaving 4 bases not matched to a gene. The CDR3 length is 15 residues. CDR1 and CDR2 (germline): SNHLY, FYNNEI. Here the CDR3 reads CASSEAGTGSEKLFF. CDR3 in DNA: TGTGCCAGCAGTGAAGCGGGGACAGGGTCGGAAAAACTGTTTTTT.

The table lists this clonotype with a few counts. The chain combines TRBV7-9 with TRBJ1-2; the D gene is possibly TRBD1 (5 bases). Trimming cost V 1 base and J 2 bases, with 11 bases left between them. CDR3 length: 15 residues. Germline assignment: CDR1 SEHNR and CDR2 FQNEAQ (reference sequence). The CDR3 spells CASSLEKGSNYGYTF. DNA for the CDR3: TGTGCCAGCAGCTTAGAGAAGGGGTCGAACTATGGCTACACCTTC.

V gene TRBV28 combines with J gene TRBJ2-3; 7 bases align to TRBD1. V was clipped by 4 bases and J by 1 base; unmatched bases: 11. This CDR3 is built from 17 residues. CDR1 and CDR2 (germline): MDHEN, SYDVKM. Here the CDR3 reads CASSSLTNRGGTDTQYF. In nucleotides, the CDR3 is TGTGCCAGCAGTTCCCTAACAAACAGGGGAGGCACAGATACGCAGTATTTT.

This chain connects TRBV20-1 to TRBJ2-6; D is uncertain. Germline CDR1 DFQATT, CDR2 SNEGSKA (reference sequence). V was shortened by 0 bases and J by 4 bases, with 10 bases between the two germline ends. CDR3 length equals 15 residues. The CDR3 DNA reads TGCAGTGCTAGAGATCTAGGGTCCGGGGCCAACGTCCTGACTTTC. Its protein is CSARDLGSGANVLTF.

This chain joins TRBV4-3 and TRBJ2-5; D unclear. Trimming removed 0 bases from V and 7 bases from J, with 12 bases in between. The CDR3 runs to 14 residues. Per germline, CDR1 LGHNA and CDR2 YSLEER. This CDR3 reads CASSQDRVSGTQYF. CDR3 sequence (DNA): TGCGCCAGCAGCCAAGATAGGGTCAGTGGGACCCAGTACTTC.